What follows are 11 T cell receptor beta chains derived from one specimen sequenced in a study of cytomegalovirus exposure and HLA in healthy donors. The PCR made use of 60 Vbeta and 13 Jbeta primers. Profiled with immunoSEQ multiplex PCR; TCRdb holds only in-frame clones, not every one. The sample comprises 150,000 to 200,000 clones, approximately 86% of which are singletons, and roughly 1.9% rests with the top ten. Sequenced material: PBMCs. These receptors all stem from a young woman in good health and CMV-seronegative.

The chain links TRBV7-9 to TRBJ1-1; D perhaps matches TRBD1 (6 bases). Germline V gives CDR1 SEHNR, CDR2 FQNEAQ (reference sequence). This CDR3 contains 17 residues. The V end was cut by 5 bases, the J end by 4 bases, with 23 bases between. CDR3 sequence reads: CASSPPLAGENGTEAFF. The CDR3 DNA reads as TGTGCCAGCAGCCCCCCCCTGGCAGGGGAAAACGGCACTGAAGCTTTCTTT.

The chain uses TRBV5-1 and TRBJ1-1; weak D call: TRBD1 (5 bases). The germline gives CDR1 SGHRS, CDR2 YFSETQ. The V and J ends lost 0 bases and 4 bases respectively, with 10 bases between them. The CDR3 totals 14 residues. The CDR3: CASSLEGRGTEAFF. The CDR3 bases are TGCGCCAGCAGCTTGGAAGGGAGGGGCACTGAAGCTTTCTTT.

The CDR3 reads CSALTVEQFF. CDR3 DNA: TGCAGTGCTTTGACTGTTGAGCAGTTCTTC. The gene calls are TRBV20-1 and TRBJ2-1; D not certain. Looked up from germline, CDR1 is DFQATT and CDR2 is SNEGSKA (reference sequence). The CDR3 spans 10 residues. V lost 5 bases to trimming and J lost 9 bases, with 8 bases between them.

The CDR3 reads CASSFASEEDTQYF. CDR3 sequence (DNA): TGCGCCAGCAGCTTTGCGTCGGAGGAGGATACGCAGTATTTT. This rearrangement joins TRBV5-1 to TRBJ2-3, with D tentatively TRBD2 (5 bases). Germline loops: CDR1 SGHRS, CDR2 YFSETQ. The length of the CDR3 is 14 residues. Trimming took off 2 bases at V and 6 bases at J, with 13 bases between the two ends. The full variable domain, rest sourced from reference TRBV5-1 and TRBJ2-3, is KAGVTQTPRYLIKTRGQQVTLSCSPISGHRSVSWYQQTPGQGLQFLFEYFSETQRNKGNFPGRFSGRQFSNSRSEMNVSTLELGDSALYLCASSFASEEDTQYFGPGTRLTVL.

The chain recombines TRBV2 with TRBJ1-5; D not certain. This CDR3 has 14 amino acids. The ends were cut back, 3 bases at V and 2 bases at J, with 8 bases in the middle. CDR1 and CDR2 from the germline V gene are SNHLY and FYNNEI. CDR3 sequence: CASSDGEGNQPQHF. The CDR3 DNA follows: TGTGCCAGCAGTGATGGGGAGGGCAATCAGCCCCAGCATTTT.

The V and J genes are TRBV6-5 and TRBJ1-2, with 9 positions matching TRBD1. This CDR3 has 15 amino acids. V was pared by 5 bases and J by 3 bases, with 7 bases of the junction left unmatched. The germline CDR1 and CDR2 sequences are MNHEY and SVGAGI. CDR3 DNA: TGTGCCAGCAGTACGACAGGGGGGCGCGACTATGGCTACACCTTC. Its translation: CASSTTGGRDYGYTF.

The CDR3 sequence is CASSSTGQGDSPLHF. The CDR3 nucleotides are TGTGCCAGCAGCAGTACGGGACAGGGAGATTCACCCCTCCACTTT. The rearrangement uses TRBV27 and TRBJ1-6; 9 nucleotides align to TRBD1. The germline V gene has CDR1 MNHEY and CDR2 SMNVEV (reference sequence). With V trimmed by 6 bases and J by 8 bases, 8 bases remained unmatched. The CDR3 is 15 residues long.

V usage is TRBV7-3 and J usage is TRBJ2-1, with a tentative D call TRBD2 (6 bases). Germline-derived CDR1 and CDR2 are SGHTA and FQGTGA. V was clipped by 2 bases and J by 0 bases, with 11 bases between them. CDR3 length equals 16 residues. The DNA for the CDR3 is TGTGCCAGCAGCTTAGGGGGGTCGGGCTCCTACAATGAGCAGTTCTTC. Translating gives CASSLGGSGSYNEQFF.

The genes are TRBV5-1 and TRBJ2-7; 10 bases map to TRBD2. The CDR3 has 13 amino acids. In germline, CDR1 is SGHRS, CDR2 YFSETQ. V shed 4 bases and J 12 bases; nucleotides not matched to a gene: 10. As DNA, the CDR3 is TGCGCCAGCAGCCAACTAGCGGGACGTCGGGTGTACTTC. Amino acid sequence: CASSQLAGRRVYF.

DNA of the CDR3: TGTGCCAGCAGCGAAAGAGAGAACACTGAAGCTTTCTTT. Its translation is CASSERENTEAFF. The V and J genes are TRBV2 and TRBJ1-1; D unresolved. V lost 6 bases and J 1 base, leaving 9 bases between the germline ends. From germline, CDR1 is SNHLY and CDR2 FYNNEI. There are 13 residues in the CDR3.

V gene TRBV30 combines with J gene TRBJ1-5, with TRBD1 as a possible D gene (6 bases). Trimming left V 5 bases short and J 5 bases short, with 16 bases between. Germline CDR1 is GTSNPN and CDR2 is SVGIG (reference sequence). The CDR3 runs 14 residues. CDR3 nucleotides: TGTGCCTGGGGGGTAGAACAGGGTCATCAGCCCCAGCATTTT. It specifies CAWGVEQGHQPQHF.